This T cell receptor beta chain was sequenced during a study of T cells in Graves' hyperthyroidism and ophthalmopathy (dated by TCRdb to about 2019). General notes on the study: TCR V-J signatures able to tell the groups apart were searched for in a discovery cohort of about a hundred patients, of whom more than 40 had Graves' ophthalmopathy and about 55 had stable Graves' hyperthyroidism. TCR Vbeta CDR3 sequencing of 140 or so peripheral blood samples (fewer than 45 ophthalmopathy, roughly 74 hyperthyroidism and some 17 progressor patients) is reported in the paper. Prospective prediction of ophthalmopathy was tested in an independent validation cohort consisting of 18 hyperthyroidism patients and approximately 16 patients who later progressed to ophthalmopathy. The 100 discovery patients were randomly split 7:3 into training and test sets. In addition, the study compared T-cell repertoires in thyroid tissue and in blood from about six Graves' hyperthyroidism patients. Once sampling was done, hyperthyroidism patients were given methimazole at a starting dose of 30 mg daily, whereas ophthalmopathy patients were given high-dose intravenous methylprednisolone. Findings and caveats that apply to the study as a whole: In cross-validation, a model built on a 13 V-J signature told ophthalmopathy apart from stable hyperthyroidism with approximately 90% sensitivity and roughly 82% specificity, and in testing the same model reached 80%/75%. During validation, the model predicted progression to ophthalmopathy a median of approximately six months ahead of onset, with almost 71% sensitivity and around 72% specificity. No statistical method was used to fix the sample size in advance, and group allocation was not hidden from the investigators. Most expanded thyroid clonotypes (frequency above 0.001) were also detected in blood, suggesting blood repertoires may reflect thyroid immune responses.

At least ten counts were recorded for this clonotype. The antigen it recognizes is unknown. No base quality values were provided; no much bigger clone lies one nucleotide off. The germline V gene (reference sequence) specifies DFQATT as CDR1 and SNEGSKA as CDR2. For this chain, trimming is 1 base at the V end and 4 bases at the J end, and the number of junction bases without a gene match is 15. The CDR3, from cysteine to phenylalanine, totals 18 residues. Only the CDR3 region is kept as DNA, spanning 54 bases read in frame from base 1. Amplification of TCR beta CDR3 regions was carried out from RNA transcripts. The first round of RT-PCR for the TCR CDR3 was performed with the HTBI primer set and the Qiagen OneStep RT-PCR kit. The libraries were constructed in a second round of multiplex PCR and then size-selected and purified. Libraries were sequenced paired-end with 100 bp reads on an Illumina HiSeq2000. From the authors' description of their analysis: Raw data were processed with SOAPnuke, discarding reads with adapters, uncalled bases, mean Phred below 15, or no exact constant-primer or identifier match. COPE v1.2.5 was used to merge high-quality paired reads, and clonotypes were defined as unique nucleotide sequences. MiTCR v1.1 was used to align the clonotypes against IMGT TRBV, TRBD and TRBJ reference segments. The analysis was restricted to V-J combinations with a frequency above 0.0001, which together covered over 99% of the repertoires. A TCS score was defined as the ratio between F50 (clonal expansion) and ExV (chaos), using BLOSUM62-based TCRdist between CDR3 peptides within each V-J. Welch's t-statistics and random forest reduced roughly 530 V-J features to about 13, which were used in a naive Bayes classifier (R e1071). The similarity between thyroid and blood repertoires was quantified using the Morisita-Horn index. The raw public data were reprocessed by TCRdb itself: fastp quality trimming at Q25, MiXCR clonotype calling, in-frame beta chains only. Here each entry gathers all rows of one CDR3 protein and keeps the most common genes and DNA. TCRdb, not the original authors, processed these V and J calls. The sample table records approximately 510,000 distinct CDR3 sequences; about 46% of these occur just once. Of the sample, about 45% falls within the top ten clones.

Any patient with an uncontrolled infection, another autoimmune disease, pregnancy or lactation was excluded. Diagnoses relied on clinical symptoms, serum thyroxine and TRAb, thyroid ultrasound and orbital computed tomography. Trizol reagent was used to extract total RNA, and RNA quality was then checked on an Agilent 2100 Bioanalyzer. The source of this sequence is an adult woman with Graves' disease, either hyperthyroidism or ophthalmopathy (not recorded which). The chain joins TRBV20-1 to TRBJ1-1; the central 10 bases match TRBD1. The sample taken for sequencing was peripheral blood or thyroid tissue (not recorded which). This receptor has the CDR3 CSARGPLWTGGMGTEAFF. The nucleotides read TGCAGTGCTAGAGGGCCCCTTTGGACAGGGGGAATGGGCACTGAAGCTTTCTTT.